These T cell receptor beta chains were read from a single sample in a study of control samples from healthy donors and cancer patients. The assay was immunoSEQ multiplex PCR, and TCRdb's table has in-frame clones only and misses some. Of over 80,000 clones listed, roughly 91% were seen once; the top ten hold 15% to 19%. The sequenced sample consisted of blood. The receptors derive from a man between 25 and 39 years old in good health. Each CDR3 is given with its conserved first and last residue. Each record gives: D gene, V gene, J gene, clone size, CDR3 DNA, CDR3 protein. The D gene is left open where the match is weak. Clone sizes are given selectively: once, few, many, or a class where the clone is expanded.

.	TRBV7-2	TRBJ2-7	once	TGTGCCAGCAGCTTAAACCCCCCTTTGGGGCCCTCGACCTACGAGCAGTACTTC	CASSLNPPLGPSTYEQYF
.	TRBV6-6	TRBJ1-4	.	TGTGCCAGCACGAGGGGTTTCGCGACTAATGAAAAACTGTTTTTT	CASTRGFATNEKLFF
TRBD1	TRBV5-1	TRBJ1-1	.	TGCGCCAGCAGCGGGGGGACAGTGAACACTGAAGCTTTCTTT	CASSGGTVNTEAFF
TRBD1	TRBV10-3	TRBJ2-3	.	TGTGCCATCAGTGAGTACAGGGGGCGAACAGATACGCAGTATTTT	CAISEYRGRTDTQYF
.	TRBV15	TRBJ1-5	.	TGTGCCACCAGCAGAGCCATTGCCAATCAGCCCCAGCATTTT	CATSRAIANQPQHF
TRBD1	TRBV5-5	TRBJ2-5	.	TGTGCCAGCAGCTGGGGGACAGTTAAACGAGAGACCCAGTACTTC	CASSWGTVKRETQYF
.	TRBV7-2	TRBJ1-2	.	TGTGCCAGCAGTTACGGCATGGGTTGGGTGTATGGCTACACCTTC	CASSYGMGWVYGYTF
TRBD2	TRBV4-1	TRBJ2-7	.	TGCGCCAGCAGCCAAGAAGGGACTAGCGGGATTTTCTCCTACGAGCAGTACTTC	CASSQEGTSGIFSYEQYF
TRBD1	TRBV3-1/TRBV3-2	TRBJ2-5	.	TGTGCCAGCAGCCCTAGGGCAGGGGGCGAGTCTGAGACCCAGTACTTC	CASSPRAGGESETQYF
TRBD1	TRBV7-9	TRBJ1-4	.	TGTGCCAGCAGCCCCCGGACAGGGGGCGCGGTAACTAATGAAAAACTGTTTTTT	CASSPRTGGAVTNEKLFF
.	TRBV2	TRBJ2-7	.	TGTGCCAGCAGTGTTCAGTCCTCCTACGAGCAGTACTTC	CASSVQSSYEQYF
TRBD2	TRBV7-9	TRBJ2-1	.	TGTGCCAGCAGCTTAGATAGCGGGAGTCGAAATGAGCAGTTCTTC	CASSLDSGSRNEQFF
TRBD1	TRBV6-5	TRBJ1-2	.	TGTGCCAGCAGTTACCGGACAGGGCGAGCTAACTATGGCTACACCTTC	CASSYRTGRANYGYTF
.	TRBV4-1	TRBJ2-7	.	TGCGCCAGCAGCCCCGACGGACCCGAGCAGTACTTC	CASSPDGPEQYF
.	TRBV5-6	TRBJ1-6	.	TGTGCCAGCAGCTTGGCCCCAGGGGCCCTCCACTTT	CASSLAPGALHF
.	TRBV2	TRBJ2-3	once	TGTGCCAGCAGGCAGGGGGATACGCAGTATTTT	CASRQGDTQYF
.	TRBV29-1	TRBJ2-1	.	TGCAGCGCTGCGGCATTCCTACAGGACAATGAGCAGTTCTTC	CSAAAFLQDNEQFF
.	TRBV5-1	TRBJ2-6	.	TGCGCCAGCAGCCCCGGACCGTTCTCTGGGGCCAACGTCCTGACTTTC	CASSPGPFSGANVLTF
.	TRBV3-1/TRBV3-2	TRBJ1-2	once	TGTGCCAGCAGTTCCGGTCCTGGCTACACCTTC	CASSSGPGYTF
.	TRBV28	TRBJ1-4	.	TGTGCCAGCAGTTTATTTCCGCCTGAAAAACTGTTTTTT	CASSLFPPEKLFF
.	TRBV11-1	TRBJ2-1	.	TGTGCCAGCAGACCCGACCGGCGGAAGGGGGGTGAGCAGTTCTTC	CASRPDRRKGGEQFF
.	TRBV14	TRBJ1-3	.	TGTGCCAGCAGCTACTCTGGAAACACCATATATTTT	CASSYSGNTIYF
.	TRBV21-1	TRBJ1-3	.	TGTGCCAGCAGCAAAGTCGAGAGGGGAGACAGGACCTCTGAGGTCACCATATATTTT	CASSKVERGDRTSEVTIYF
.	TRBV5-1	TRBJ2-3	.	TGCGCCAGCAGCCCCCCGAGCGGCACAGATACGCAGTATTTT	CASSPPSGTDTQYF
TRBD2	TRBV24-1	TRBJ2-7	.	TGTGCCACCAGTGACCCTAGCGGGGATACCTACGAGCAGTACTTC	CATSDPSGDTYEQYF
.	TRBV2	TRBJ2-2	few	TGTGCCAGCAGTGAATTGGGTAGGGGCACCGGGGAGCTGTTTTTT	CASSELGRGTGELFF
.	TRBV9	TRBJ2-1	.	TGTGCCAGCAGCGTAGTAAGTTCTGGGGATGAGCAGTTCTTC	CASSVVSSGDEQFF
.	TRBV11-1	TRBJ2-1	.	TGTGCCAGCAGCTTAGCGCGGTCTTACCCAAACAATGAGCAGTTCTTC	CASSLARSYPNNEQFF
.	TRBV5-1	TRBJ1-5	few	TGCGCCAGCAGCTTGGACGGGGGAAGGGGTCAGCCCCAGCATTTT	CASSLDGGRGQPQHF
.	TRBV3-1/TRBV3-2	TRBJ1-2	.	TGTGCCAGCAGCCAAGATTGGAGGGGGGACTATGGCTACACCTTC	CASSQDWRGDYGYTF
.	TRBV19	TRBJ1-1	.	TGTGCCAGTAGTAGTATGAACACTGAAGCTTTCTTT	CASSSMNTEAFF
.	TRBV7-2	TRBJ1-2	.	TGTGCCAGCAGCTTATTCGGGGGCCCTAACTATGGCTACACCTTC	CASSLFGGPNYGYTF
.	TRBV6-5	TRBJ1-2	few	TGTGCCAGCAGCTCAATGGACTATGGCTACACCTTC	CASSSMDYGYTF
TRBD1	TRBV7-9	TRBJ1-1	.	TGTGCCAGCAGCTTAGCGTCGGGACAGGGTGGCACTGAAGCTTTCTTT	CASSLASGQGGTEAFF
.	TRBV6-5	TRBJ1-3	.	TGTGCCAGCAGCGACACGGGGTACTCTGGAAACACCATATATTTT	CASSDTGYSGNTIYF
TRBD1	TRBV27	TRBJ1-1	.	TGTGCCAGCAGGGGCAGGGGGTGGGACACTGAAGCTTTCTTT	CASRGRGWDTEAFF
TRBD1	TRBV28	TRBJ2-1	.	TGTGCCAGCAGTTTATCCGGGACAGGGCGCAATGAGCAGTTCTTC	CASSLSGTGRNEQFF
TRBD2	TRBV30	TRBJ2-1	.	TGTGCCTGGAGTGCCTCCGGGACTATCTACAATGAGCAGTTCTTC	CAWSASGTIYNEQFF
.	TRBV7-9	TRBJ1-1	.	TGTGCCAGCAGCCCCCCCCTACACATGAACACTGAAGCTTTCTTT	CASSPPLHMNTEAFF
.	TRBV27	TRBJ1-6	few	TGTGCCAGCAGTTCCAACTTCGGTTCACCCCTCCACTTT	CASSSNFGSPLHF
.	TRBV28	TRBJ2-1	once	TGTGCCAGCAGTCACCAGGCCAGGGTCTACAATGAGCAGTTCTTC	CASSHQARVYNEQFF
.	TRBV30	TRBJ1-5	.	TGTGCCTGGAGTGGCGGCCTGACAGGTCCCAATCAGCCCCAGCATTTT	CAWSGGLTGPNQPQHF
TRBD1	TRBV5-8	TRBJ1-2	.	TGTGCCAGCAGCGTGACAGGGGATTGGTATGGCTACACCTTC	CASSVTGDWYGYTF
.	TRBV7-9	TRBJ1-2	.	TGTGCCAGCAGCTTAGTTAACTATGGCTACACCTTC	CASSLVNYGYTF
.	TRBV4-2	TRBJ2-7	.	TGTGCCAGCAGCCAAGAAAGACTCTTCTACGAGCAGTACTTC	CASSQERLFYEQYF